This T cell receptor (beta chain) was sequenced during a study of blood T cell repertoires in COVID-19 (dated by TCRdb to the early 2020s). In the study overall: The collaborator samples originated in the United States, Italy and Spain and spanned the acute and convalescent phases of COVID-19. The prospective study material was composed of cDNA or gDNA derived from T cells, B-cell-depleted T cells, or PBMCs. Deeply sampled blood TCRbeta repertoires from subjects exposed to, actively infected with, or recovered from COVID-19 were included in the dataset. A freely available public database, intended as a resource for researchers studying the immune response to SARS-CoV-2, is where the repertoires were released. The samples were drawn from two sources: the first 160 participants of the ongoing ImmuneRACE study, and approximately 1,300 subjects contributed by 6 global collaborators. A de-identified subject ID, COVID-19 status, age in years and sex were almost always included in the sample metadata. Where HLA class I and class II types were available, the types were taken from metadata supplied by the sample provider, not from assay-based typing.

Details on this clone: The antigen it recognizes is unknown. One base away there is no much larger clone; base qualities are not given.

The V end gives up 4 bases and the J end 3 bases, leaving 4 bases in the junction not matched to a gene. Sequences SGHRS (CDR1) and YFSETQ (CDR2) are obtained from the germline V gene. Taken from cysteine to phenylalanine, the CDR3 has 14 residues. Only the CDR3 part of the read is kept: 42 bases, read in frame from the first base. Overall study outcomes, separate from this receptor: How much clinical and demographic metadata was included differed by source and by participant, and the metadata was provided uncurated.

The collaborating institutions used their own protocols to collect whole blood in K2EDTA tubes. For TCRbeta analysis, collaborator samples were shipped as frozen whole blood, as isolated PBMCs, or as DNA extracted from either sample type. The immunoSEQ Assay, a bias-controlled multiplex PCR, was used to amplify TCRbeta CDR3 regions from genomic DNA. The authors' analysis ran thus. The number of nucleated cells in each sample was estimated by amplification of reference gene primers within the assay. To quantify the absolute abundance of each unique TCRbeta CDR3 rearrangement, sequence reads were collapsed and filtered. For each sample, productive Simpson clonality was calculated as the square root of Simpson's diversity index across productive rearrangements. The immuneACCESS repertoire file appears here via TCRdb, limited to in-frame rearrangements. These files lack a portion of the clones; in checked studies, under half of the deficit traces to unresolved V genes, and the cause of the others is not known. From that table come the V and J calls and clone size; the DNA was used to work out D and trimming. Present in this sample are about 190,000 clones, about nine tenths of which were seen just once. Clones ranked in the top ten supply around 7% of the sample.

What was sequenced was peripheral blood. The TCR comes from a man aged 35-49 years with acute or convalescent COVID-19. The chain joins TRBV5-1 to TRBJ2-3; the junction holds 8 bases that match TRBD1. At the DNA level, the sequence is TGCGCCAGCAGCCGGACAGGGACGACAGATACGCAGTATTTT. This codes for CASSRTGTTDTQYF.